Below, 15 T cell receptor beta chains from the same sample are listed, as sequenced in a study of OX40 agonist ivuxolimab in advanced cancers. Sequenced by immunoSEQ multiplex PCR; TCRdb stores in-frame clones only, minus some. The repertoire has 100,000 or so clones, approximately 85% of them found once; the top ten carry less than 5%. Sequenced here: CD4+ or CD8+ T cells sorted from blood, sampled in a trial of the OX40 agonist ivuxolimab. These receptors originate from an adult with an advanced solid tumor such as melanoma, head and neck, liver or kidney cancer.

This clone was observed once. This sequence joins TRBV7-6 and TRBJ2-7; D is uncertain. The ends were cut back, 6 bases at V and 4 bases at J, with 19 bases in the middle. Germline V gene lookup returns CDR1 SGHVS and CDR2 FNYEAQ. The CDR3 runs to 15 residues. The CDR3 sequence is CASSQTWVRNYEQYF. Here the CDR3 DNA reads TGTGCCAGCAGTCAAACATGGGTTAGAAATTACGAGCAGTACTTC.

The chain uses TRBV7-9 and TRBJ2-2; the D gene is possibly TRBD2 (5 bases). Germline V gene lookup returns CDR1 SEHNR and CDR2 FQNEAQ (reference sequence). The CDR3 is 19 amino acids. Trimming removed 2 bases from V and 0 bases from J, with 19 bases in between. The CDR3 sequence is CASSLISILFSANTGELFF. CDR3 in DNA: TGTGCCAGCAGCTTAATATCCATCCTATTTAGCGCGAACACCGGGGAGCTGTTTTTT. Full variable domain (remainder filled in from reference TRBV7-9 and TRBJ2-2): DTGVSQNPRHKITKRGQNVTFRCDPISEHNRLYWYRQTLGQGPEFLTYFQNEAQLEKSRLLSDRFSAERPKGSFSTLEIQRTEQGDSAMYLCASSLISILFSANTGELFFGEGSRLTVL.

The V call is TRBV7-6, the J call TRBJ2-7; 7 nucleotides align to TRBD1. CDR1 SGHVS and CDR2 FNYEAQ come from the germline V gene. V lost 1 base to trimming and J lost 3 bases; unmatched junction nucleotides: 12. CDR3 length: 17 residues. This CDR3 is CASSLVGPLAGGYEQYF. The CDR3 DNA follows: TGTGCCAGCAGCTTAGTAGGGCCCTTGGCAGGGGGCTACGAGCAGTACTTC.

The V call is TRBV21-1, the J call TRBJ2-7; the table's D call of TRBD1 was not tested on the DNA. TRBV21-1 is a listed pseudogene. The CDR3 loop spans 17 amino acids. In nucleotides, the CDR3 is TGTGCCAGCAGCAAACGAGTTTCGGGACAGACTTCGAACGAGCAGTACTTC. Protein: CASSKRVSGQTSNEQYF.

The chain recombines TRBV28 with TRBJ2-5; D uncertain. V gave up 3 bases and J gave up 1 base, with 9 bases separating them. CDR1 and CDR2 from the germline V gene are MDHEN and SYDVKM. This CDR3 is built from 14 residues. The CDR3 is CASSLRQPQETQYF. For the CDR3, the DNA is TGTGCCAGCAGTTTGAGGCAACCCCAAGAGACCCAGTACTTC.

The chain links TRBV28 to TRBJ2-7; possibly TRBD1 for D (5 bases). The CDR3 is made up of 15 amino acids. Trimming cost V 1 base and J 1 base, with 11 bases left between them. Germline assignment: CDR1 MDHEN and CDR2 SYDVKM. CDR3 sequence reads: CASSLYPTASYEQYF. DNA of the CDR3: TGTGCCAGCAGTTTATATCCGACAGCTTCCTACGAGCAGTACTTC. Drawing the rest from reference TRBV28 and TRBJ2-7, the complete variable domain is DVKVTQSSRYLVKRTGEKVFLECVQDMDHENMFWYRQDPGLGLRLIYFSYDVKMKEKGDIPEGYSVSREKKERFSLILESASTNQTSMYLCASSLYPTASYEQYFGPGTRLTVT.

The rearrangement uses TRBV4-2 and TRBJ1-2; no clear D. Per germline, CDR1 LGHNA and CDR2 YNFKEQ. This CDR3 region has 15 residues. Trimming cost V 7 bases and J 4 bases, with 19 bases left between them. Here the CDR3 DNA reads TGTGCCAGCACTATGGCGACTGACCTATCCTATGGCTACACCTTC. Translating gives CASTMATDLSYGYTF.

The V and J genes are TRBV19 and TRBJ2-7, with 8 nucleotides matching TRBD2. Per germline, CDR1 LNHDA and CDR2 SQIVND (reference sequence). Germline trimming cut 3 bases from V and 6 bases from J; bases unmatched to any gene: 7. This CDR3 region has 14 residues. In nucleotides, the CDR3 is TGTGCCAGTAGTATCACGGGAGGGCCTCGCGAGCAGTACTTC. This sequence encodes CASSITGGPREQYF.

V is TRBV28 and J is TRBJ1-5; TRBD1 might be the D (5 bases). The germline CDR1 and CDR2 sequences are MDHEN and SYDVKM. V was cut by 6 bases and J by 0 bases, with 12 bases left in between. The CDR3 spans 15 residues. The CDR3 spells CASSPPGNSNQPQHF. The DNA of the CDR3 is TGTGCCAGCAGCCCCCCAGGGAATAGCAATCAGCCCCAGCATTTT.

This clone appeared many times. The chain uses TRBV5-6 and TRBJ2-7, with D maybe TRBD1 (6 bases). The length of the CDR3 is 16 residues. Trimming removed 5 bases at V and 1 base at J, with 19 bases between. Germline loops: CDR1 SGHDT, CDR2 YYEEEE. CDR3 protein: CASSLTGSSSSYEQYF. The CDR3 nucleotides are TGTGCCAGCAGTTTAACAGGGTCATCAAGTTCCTACGAGCAGTACTTC.

V gene TRBV6-1 combines with J gene TRBJ2-7; D is unresolved. Per the germline V gene, CDR1 is MNHNS and CDR2 is SASEGT. Between the trimmed V and J ends, which lost 6 bases and 2 bases, there was a span of 14 bases. This CDR3 contains 14 residues. The CDR3 region is CASRIVDGPYEQYF. In nucleotides, the CDR3 is TGTGCCAGCAGGATAGTGGACGGCCCCTACGAGCAGTACTTC.

The V and J genes are TRBV10-2 and TRBJ1-5; 7 nucleotides line up with TRBD1. V trimming: 4 bases; J trimming: 6 bases; junction bases outside the gene matches: 0. Germline CDR1 is WSHSY and CDR2 is SAAADI. The CDR3 is 12 residues long. The CDR3 loop reads CASSAGGQPQHF. As DNA, the CDR3 is TGCGCCAGCAGTGCAGGGGGTCAGCCCCAGCATTTT.

The chain combines TRBV30 with TRBJ2-3; 11 bases are shared with TRBD2. The CDR3 is 14 residues long. The germline V gene encodes CDR1 GTSNPN and CDR2 SVGIG (reference sequence). The V segment lost 7 bases and the J segment 2 bases; nucleotides outside the gene matches: 5. The CDR3 bases are TGTGCCTCCAGACTAGCGGGACCCACAGATACGCAGTATTTT. Amino acids: CASRLAGPTDTQYF.

V gene TRBV29-1 combines with J gene TRBJ2-7; maybe TRBD1 (6 bases). V lost 5 bases to trimming and J lost 5 bases, with 22 bases between them. The V gene's germline CDR1 is SQVTM and CDR2 ANQGSEA. The CDR3 is 15 amino acids. The CDR3, as DNA: TGCAGCGTTAATGGCGTGGGGGACATATGGCACGAGCAGTACTTC. This sequence encodes CSVNGVGDIWHEQYF.

This clone occurred a few times. The chain uses TRBV27 and TRBJ2-7; no definite D call. The V gene's germline CDR1 is MNHEY and CDR2 SMNVEV (reference sequence). There are 14 residues in the CDR3. V lost 10 bases and J lost 3, with 19 bases in between. CDR3 residues: CATVWDGRNYEQYF. In DNA, the CDR3 is TGTGCCACCGTGTGGGATGGACGGAACTACGAGCAGTACTTC.